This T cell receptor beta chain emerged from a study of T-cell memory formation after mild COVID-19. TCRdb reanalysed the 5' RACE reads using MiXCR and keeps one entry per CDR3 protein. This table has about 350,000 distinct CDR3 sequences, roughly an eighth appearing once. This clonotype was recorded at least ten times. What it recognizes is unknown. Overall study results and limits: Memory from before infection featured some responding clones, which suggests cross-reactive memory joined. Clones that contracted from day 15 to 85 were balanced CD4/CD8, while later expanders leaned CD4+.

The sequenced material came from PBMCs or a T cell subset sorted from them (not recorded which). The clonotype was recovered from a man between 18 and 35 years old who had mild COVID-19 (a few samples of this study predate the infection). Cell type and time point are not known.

The CDR3: CASSPGTPLNEQFF. The CDR3 region has the DNA TGTGCCAGCAGCCCCGGGACTCCCCTCAATGAGCAGTTCTTC. The chain is built from TRBV3-1 and TRBJ2-1, with a weak D call TRBD2 (6 bases). The germline gives CDR1 LGHDT, CDR2 YNNKEL (reference sequence). Trimming took off 4 bases at V and 6 bases at J, with 13 bases between the two ends. This CDR3 is 14 amino acids long.